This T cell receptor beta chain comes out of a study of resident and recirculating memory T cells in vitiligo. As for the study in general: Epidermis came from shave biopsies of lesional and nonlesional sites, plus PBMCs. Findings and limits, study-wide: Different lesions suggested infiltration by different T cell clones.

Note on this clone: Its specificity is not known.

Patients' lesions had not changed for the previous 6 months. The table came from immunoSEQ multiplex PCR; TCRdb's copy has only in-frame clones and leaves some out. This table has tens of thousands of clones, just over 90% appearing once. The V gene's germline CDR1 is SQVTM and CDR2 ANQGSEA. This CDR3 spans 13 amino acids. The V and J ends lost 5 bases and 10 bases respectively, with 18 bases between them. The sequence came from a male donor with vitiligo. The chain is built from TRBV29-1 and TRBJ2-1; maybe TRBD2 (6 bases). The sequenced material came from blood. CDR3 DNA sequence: TGCAGCGTTCCATCCGGAGGCGGGAAGGAGCAGTTCTTC. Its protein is CSVPSGGGKEQFF.